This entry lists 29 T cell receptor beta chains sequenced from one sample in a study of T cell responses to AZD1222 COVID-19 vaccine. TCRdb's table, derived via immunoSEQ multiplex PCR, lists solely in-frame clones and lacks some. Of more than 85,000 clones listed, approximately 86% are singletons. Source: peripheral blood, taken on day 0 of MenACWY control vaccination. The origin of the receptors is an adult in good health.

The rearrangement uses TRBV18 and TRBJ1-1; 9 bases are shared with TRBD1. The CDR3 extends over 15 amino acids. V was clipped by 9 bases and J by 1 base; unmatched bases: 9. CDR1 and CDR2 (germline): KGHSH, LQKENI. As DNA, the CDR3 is TGTGCCAGTACGGACAGGGGAGGGAGGAACACTGAAGCTTTCTTT. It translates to CASTDRGGRNTEAFF.

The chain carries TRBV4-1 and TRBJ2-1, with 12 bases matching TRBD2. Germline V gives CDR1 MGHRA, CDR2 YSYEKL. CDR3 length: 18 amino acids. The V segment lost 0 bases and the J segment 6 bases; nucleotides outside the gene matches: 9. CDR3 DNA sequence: TGCGCCAGCAGCCAAGATGCTAGCGGGGGGGCCCTCCGCAATGAGCAGTTCTTC. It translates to CASSQDASGGALRNEQFF.

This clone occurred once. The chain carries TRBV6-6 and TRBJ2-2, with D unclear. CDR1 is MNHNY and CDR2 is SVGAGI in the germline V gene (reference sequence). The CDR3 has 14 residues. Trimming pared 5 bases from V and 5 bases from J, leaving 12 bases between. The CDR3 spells CASSPTLSTGELFF. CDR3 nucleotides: TGTGCCAGCAGTCCGACACTCTCGACCGGGGAGCTGTTTTTT.

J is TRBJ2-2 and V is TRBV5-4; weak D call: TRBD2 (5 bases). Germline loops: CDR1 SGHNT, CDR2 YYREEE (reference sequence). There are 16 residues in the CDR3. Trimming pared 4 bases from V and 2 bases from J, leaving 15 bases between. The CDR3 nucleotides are TGTGCCAGCAGCCCGAGACGGGGAGTAAACACCGGGGAGCTGTTTTTT. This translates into CASSPRRGVNTGELFF.

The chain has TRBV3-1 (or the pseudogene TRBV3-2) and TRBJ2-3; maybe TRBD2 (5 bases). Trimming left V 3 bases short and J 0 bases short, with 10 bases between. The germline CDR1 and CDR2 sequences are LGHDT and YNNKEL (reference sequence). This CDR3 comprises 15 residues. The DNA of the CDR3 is TGTGCCAGCAGCCACCTAGCAGCTAGCACAGATACGCAGTATTTT. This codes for CASSHLAASTDTQYF.

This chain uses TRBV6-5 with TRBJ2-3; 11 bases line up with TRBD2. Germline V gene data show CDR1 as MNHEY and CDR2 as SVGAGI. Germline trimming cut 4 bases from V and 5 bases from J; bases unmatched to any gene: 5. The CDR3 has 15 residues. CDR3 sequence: CASSSSSGRIDTQYF. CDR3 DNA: TGTGCCAGCAGTTCGTCTAGCGGGAGGATAGATACGCAGTATTTT.

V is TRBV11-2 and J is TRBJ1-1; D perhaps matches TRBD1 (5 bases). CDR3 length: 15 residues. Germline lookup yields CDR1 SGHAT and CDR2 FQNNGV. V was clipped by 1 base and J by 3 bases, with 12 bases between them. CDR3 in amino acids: CASSLVRGWDTEAFF. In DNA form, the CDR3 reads TGTGCCAGCAGCTTAGTTCGGGGCTGGGACACTGAAGCTTTCTTT.

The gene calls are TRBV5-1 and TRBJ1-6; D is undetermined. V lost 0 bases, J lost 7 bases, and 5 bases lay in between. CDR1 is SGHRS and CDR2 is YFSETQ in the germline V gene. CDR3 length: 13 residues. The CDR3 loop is CASSLGQNSPLHF. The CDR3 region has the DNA TGCGCCAGCAGCTTGGGTCAGAATTCACCCCTCCACTTT. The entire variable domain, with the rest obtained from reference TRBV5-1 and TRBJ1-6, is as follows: KAGVTQTPRYLIKTRGQQVTLSCSPISGHRSVSWYQQTPGQGLQFLFEYFSETQRNKGNFPGRFSGRQFSNSRSEMNVSTLELGDSALYLCASSLGQNSPLHFGNGTRLTVT.

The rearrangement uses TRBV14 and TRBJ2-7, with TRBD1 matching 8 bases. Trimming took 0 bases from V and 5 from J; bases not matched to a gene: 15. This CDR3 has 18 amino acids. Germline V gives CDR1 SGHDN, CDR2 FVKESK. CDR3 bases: TGTGCCAGCAGCCAAGAAATAGGATGGGACAGGATTTACGACGAGCAGTACTTC. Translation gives CASSQEIGWDRIYDEQYF.

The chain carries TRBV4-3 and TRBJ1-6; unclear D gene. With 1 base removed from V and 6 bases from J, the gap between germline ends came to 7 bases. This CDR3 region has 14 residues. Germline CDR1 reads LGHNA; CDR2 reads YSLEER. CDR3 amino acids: CASSQGRGNSPLHF. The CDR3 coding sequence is TGCGCCAGCAGCCAAGGGCGGGGTAATTCACCCCTCCACTTT.

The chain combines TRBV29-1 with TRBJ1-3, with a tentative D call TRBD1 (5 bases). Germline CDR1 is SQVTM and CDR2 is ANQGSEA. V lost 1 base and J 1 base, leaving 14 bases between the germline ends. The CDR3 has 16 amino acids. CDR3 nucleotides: TGCAGCGTTGAAGTGGGGCCAGGGAGGTCTGGAAACACCATATATTTT. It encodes CSVEVGPGRSGNTIYF. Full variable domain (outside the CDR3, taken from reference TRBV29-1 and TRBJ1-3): SAVISQKPSRDICQRGTSLTIQCQVDSQVTMMFWYRQQPGQSLTLIATANQGSEATYESGFVIDKFPISRPNLTFSTLTVSNMSPEDSSIYLCSVEVGPGRSGNTIYFGEGSWLTVV.

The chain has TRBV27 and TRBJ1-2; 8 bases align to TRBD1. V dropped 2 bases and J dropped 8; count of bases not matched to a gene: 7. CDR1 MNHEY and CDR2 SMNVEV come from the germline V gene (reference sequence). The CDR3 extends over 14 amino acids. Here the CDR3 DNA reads TGTGCCAGCAGTTTACGGACAGGGAGGGACGGCTACACCTTC. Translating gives CASSLRTGRDGYTF.

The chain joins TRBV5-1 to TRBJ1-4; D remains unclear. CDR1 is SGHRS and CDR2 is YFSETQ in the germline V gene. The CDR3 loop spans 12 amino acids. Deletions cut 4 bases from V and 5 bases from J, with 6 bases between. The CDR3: CASSTGNEKLFF. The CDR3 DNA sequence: TGCGCCAGCAGCACCGGAAATGAAAAACTGTTTTTT.

The chain's CDR3 is CASSHQDSQFF. CDR3 DNA: TGTGCCAGCAGCCATCAGGATTCCCAGTTTTTT. This chain connects TRBV28 to TRBJ1-4; unclear D gene. CDR1 is MDHEN, CDR2 SYDVKM, per germline. Trimming stripped 6 bases from V and 16 bases from J, with 15 bases between. The CDR3 consists of 11 residues.

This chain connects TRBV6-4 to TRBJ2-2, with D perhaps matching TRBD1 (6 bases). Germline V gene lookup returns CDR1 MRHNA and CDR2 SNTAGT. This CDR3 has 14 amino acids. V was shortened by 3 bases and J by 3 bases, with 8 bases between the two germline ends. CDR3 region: CASSEDRHTGELFF. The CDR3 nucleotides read TGTGCCAGCAGTGAAGACAGGCACACCGGGGAGCTGTTTTTT.

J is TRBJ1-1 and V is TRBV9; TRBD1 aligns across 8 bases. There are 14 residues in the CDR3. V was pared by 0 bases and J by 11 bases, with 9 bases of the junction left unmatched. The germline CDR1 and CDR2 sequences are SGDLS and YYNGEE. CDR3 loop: CASSVGGQAGRAFF. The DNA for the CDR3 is TGTGCCAGCAGCGTAGGGGGACAGGCCGGGAGGGCTTTCTTT.

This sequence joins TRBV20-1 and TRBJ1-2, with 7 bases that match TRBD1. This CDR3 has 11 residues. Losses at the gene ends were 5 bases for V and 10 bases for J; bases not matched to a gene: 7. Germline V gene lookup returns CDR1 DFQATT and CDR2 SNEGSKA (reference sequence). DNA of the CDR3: TGCAGTGCTGAAGACAGGGACTTCTACACCTTC. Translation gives CSAEDRDFYTF.

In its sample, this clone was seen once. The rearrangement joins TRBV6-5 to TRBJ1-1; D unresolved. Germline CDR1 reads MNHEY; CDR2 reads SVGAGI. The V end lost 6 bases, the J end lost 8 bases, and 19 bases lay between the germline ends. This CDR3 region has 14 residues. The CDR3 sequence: CASRLFDPTLEAFF. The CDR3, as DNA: TGTGCCAGCAGGCTCTTTGACCCTACCCTGGAAGCTTTCTTT.

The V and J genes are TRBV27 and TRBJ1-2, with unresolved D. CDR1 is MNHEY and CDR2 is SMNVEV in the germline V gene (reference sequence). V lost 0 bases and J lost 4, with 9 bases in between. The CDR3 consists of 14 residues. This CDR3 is CASSLSGSPYGYTF. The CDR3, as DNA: TGTGCCAGCAGTTTATCGGGGTCCCCCTATGGCTACACCTTC.

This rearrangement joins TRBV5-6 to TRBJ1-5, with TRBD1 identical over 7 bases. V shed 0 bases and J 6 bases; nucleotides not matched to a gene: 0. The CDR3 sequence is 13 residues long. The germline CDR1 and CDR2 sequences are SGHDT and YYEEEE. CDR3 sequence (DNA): TGTGCCAGCAGCTTGGGACAGGGTCAGCCCCAGCATTTT. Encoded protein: CASSLGQGQPQHF.

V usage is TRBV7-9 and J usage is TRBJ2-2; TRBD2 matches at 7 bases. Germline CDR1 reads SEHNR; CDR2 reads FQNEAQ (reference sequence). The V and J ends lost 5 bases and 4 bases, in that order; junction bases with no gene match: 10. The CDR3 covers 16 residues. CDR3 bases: TGTGCCAGCAGCCCGGTGGGGGGGATTGGCACCGGGGAGCTGTTTTTT. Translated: CASSPVGGIGTGELFF.

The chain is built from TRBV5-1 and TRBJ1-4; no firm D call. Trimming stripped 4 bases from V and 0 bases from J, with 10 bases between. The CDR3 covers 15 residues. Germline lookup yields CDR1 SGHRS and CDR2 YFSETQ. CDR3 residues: CASSALAPTNEKLFF. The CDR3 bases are TGCGCCAGCAGCGCCCTTGCCCCAACTAATGAAAAACTGTTTTTT.

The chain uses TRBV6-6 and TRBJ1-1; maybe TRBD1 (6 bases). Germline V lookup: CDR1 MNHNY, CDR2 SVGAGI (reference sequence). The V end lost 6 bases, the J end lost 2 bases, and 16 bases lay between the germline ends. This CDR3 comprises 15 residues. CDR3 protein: CASSPLRGENTEAFF. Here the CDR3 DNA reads TGTGCCAGCAGCCCCTTGAGGGGGGAAAACACTGAAGCTTTCTTT.

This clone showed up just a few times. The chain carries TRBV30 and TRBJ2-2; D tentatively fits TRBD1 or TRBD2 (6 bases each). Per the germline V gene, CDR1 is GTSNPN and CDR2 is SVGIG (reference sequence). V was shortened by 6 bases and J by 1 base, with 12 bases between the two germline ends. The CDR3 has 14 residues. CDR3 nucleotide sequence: TGTGCCTGCGGGGGCGGCGTGAACACCGGGGAGCTGTTTTTT. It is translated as CACGGGVNTGELFF.

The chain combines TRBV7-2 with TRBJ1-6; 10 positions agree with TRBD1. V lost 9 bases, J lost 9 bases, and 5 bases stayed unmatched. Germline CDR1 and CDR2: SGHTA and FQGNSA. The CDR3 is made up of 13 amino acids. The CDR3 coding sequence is TGTGCCAGTTTCCGGGACAGGGGTTCACCCCTCCACTTT. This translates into CASFRDRGSPLHF.

CDR3 region: CASSRDGYTF. The CDR3 region has the DNA TGTGCCAGCAGCCGCGATGGCTACACCTTC. The chain joins TRBV7-8 to TRBJ1-2; no definite D call. V was trimmed by 5 bases and J by 6 bases, leaving 4 bases between them. This CDR3 comprises 10 residues. Germline CDR1 and CDR2: SGHVS and FQNEAQ.

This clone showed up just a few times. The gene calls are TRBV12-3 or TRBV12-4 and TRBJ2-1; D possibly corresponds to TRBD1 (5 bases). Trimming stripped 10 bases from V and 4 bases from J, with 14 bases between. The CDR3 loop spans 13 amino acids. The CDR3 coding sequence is TGTGCCACTATGGGGCGGCCGTACAATGAGCAGTTCTTC. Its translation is CATMGRPYNEQFF.

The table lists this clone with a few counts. The CDR3 loop reads CASSLGFGSTNEKLFF. DNA of the CDR3: TGTGCCAGCAGCTTGGGGTTTGGGTCAACTAATGAAAAACTGTTTTTT. The genes are TRBV5-6 and TRBJ1-4; no clear D. The germline V and J ends were trimmed by 0 bases and 0 bases, with 9 bases remaining between them. Germline loops: CDR1 SGHDT, CDR2 YYEEEE. The CDR3 runs 16 residues.

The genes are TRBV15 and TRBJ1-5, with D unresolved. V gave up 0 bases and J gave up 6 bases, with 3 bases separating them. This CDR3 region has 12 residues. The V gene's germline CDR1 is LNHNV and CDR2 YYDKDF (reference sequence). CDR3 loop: CATSRDSQPQHF. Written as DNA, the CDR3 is TGTGCCACCAGCAGAGATAGTCAGCCCCAGCATTTT.